This T cell receptor (beta chain) was sequenced for a study of a mutant IDH1 vaccine in newly diagnosed glioma. Study-level background: A roughly 60% male, approximately 40% female split and a mean age of about 40 years characterized treated patients. Those enrolled had earlier been treated with radiotherapy, temozolomide, or both, mostly both. Study-wide findings and caveats: It was over 85% of patients that developed vaccine-induced immune responses.

The CDR3 runs to 14 residues. Looked up from germline, CDR1 is MNHNS and CDR2 is SASEGT. V was pared by 3 bases and J by 5 bases, with 6 bases of the junction left unmatched. Some clones are missing from TCRdb's copy, which holds only in-frame ones; the method was immunoSEQ multiplex PCR. The profile shows tens of thousands of clones, roughly 85% of them singletons. Note on this clone: Its specificity is not known.

Time point indicated: baseline, week 1 (first vaccination visit). Regarding treatment: pre-vaccination baseline after standard-of-care therapy. Astrocytomas that were new, WHO grade 3 or 4, IDH1-mutant and ATRX-lost were present in the donors. Sequenced here: PBMCs, sampled from a glioma patient treated with radiotherapy, temozolomide or both. This chain joins TRBV6-1 and TRBJ1-1; 7 nucleotides agree with TRBD1. This sequence originates from a woman in her fifties or sixties with glioma. This CDR3 reads CASSDGTASTEAFF. As DNA, the CDR3 is TGTGCCAGCAGTGACGGGACAGCTAGTACTGAAGCTTTCTTT.